A selection of T cell receptor beta chains follows, all from one sample in a study of blood T cell repertoires in COVID-19. Profiling relied on immunoSEQ multiplex PCR, and the TCRdb table lists in-frame clones only, not all of them. This repertoire shows around 290,000 clones, 80% to 95% found once; its top ten account for 0.9% to 1.2%. The sequenced sample was PBMCs or T cells enriched from blood (not recorded which). These receptor sequences come from a woman under 40 who had recovered from COVID-19. The CDR3 runs from the conserved cysteine through the conserved F or W. The D gene is left open where the match is weak. Not every row has a clone size; where given, it reads once, few, many or a size class.

v_call	j_call	clone_size	d_call	cdr3_nt	cdr3_aa
TRBV12-3/TRBV12-4	TRBJ2-1	NA	NA	TGTGCCAGTCTCCGAAGGGGACAACCCGAGCAGTTCTTC	CASLRRGQPEQFF
TRBV7-8	TRBJ1-2	NA	NA	TGTGCCAGCAGGGACGGGGGGTTGGTCTATGGCTACACCTTC	CASRDGGLVYGYTF
TRBV18	TRBJ2-3	NA	NA	TGTGCCAGCTCACCCCAGGGAGATACGCAGTATTTT	CASSPQGDTQYF
TRBV19	TRBJ2-7	NA	NA	TGTGCCAGTAGAGGCGGGGACCTCCAAGCCAGCCACGAGCAGTACTTC	CASRGGDLQASHEQYF
TRBV5-4	TRBJ2-7	once	TRBD2	TGTGCCAGCAGCTTGGCGACTAGCGGAGTTCTTCATTACGAGCAGTACTTC	CASSLATSGVLHYEQYF
TRBV4-3	TRBJ2-3	NA	TRBD2	TGCGCCAGCAGCCAAAATAACCTCATCACTAGCGGGGTTAGCACAGATACGCAGTATTTT	CASSQNNLITSGVSTDTQYF
TRBV18	TRBJ2-3	NA	NA	TGTGCCAGCTCACTGTACACAGATACGCAGTATTTT	CASSLYTDTQYF
TRBV15	TRBJ1-5	NA	TRBD1	TGTGCCACCAGCAGAACCGGACAGGGGGGGTCAGGTCAGCCCCAGCATTTT	CATSRTGQGGSGQPQHF
TRBV7-3	TRBJ2-5	NA	NA	TGTGCCAGCAGCCTAGGCCTGCAAGAGACCCAGTACTTC	CASSLGLQETQYF
TRBV13	TRBJ1-2	NA	NA	TGTGCCAGCAGCTTATCATCCAATGGCTACACCTTC	CASSLSSNGYTF
TRBV19	TRBJ1-5	NA	NA	TGTGCCAGTAGTATCCCCCTAGCAGGGGCTCTCGCTCAGCCCCAGCATTTT	CASSIPLAGALAQPQHF
TRBV5-4	TRBJ2-1	once	TRBD2	TGTGCCAGCAGCTTAGCGGGAGACGTCTACAATGAGCAGTTCTTC	CASSLAGDVYNEQFF
TRBV10-1	TRBJ1-6	NA	NA	TGCGCCACTCAAGGAGGGTCCGGGAATAATTCACCCCTCCACTTT	CATQGGSGNNSPLHF
TRBV2	TRBJ2-4	NA	NA	TGTGCCAGCAGTGAAAGCGTCAAAAACATTCAGTACTTC	CASSESVKNIQYF
TRBV18	TRBJ1-2	NA	TRBD1	TGTGCCAGCTCACCGGGACAGGGGAAGAGCTATGGCTACACCTTC	CASSPGQGKSYGYTF
TRBV6-2/TRBV6-3	TRBJ1-5	NA	NA	TGTGCCAGCAGCCCCCCAGGGTTTTTTGCCAATCAGCCCCAGCATTTT	CASSPPGFFANQPQHF
TRBV24-1	TRBJ2-2	NA	NA	TGTGCCACCAGAGCCGACAGAGACACCGGGGAGCTGTTTTTT	CATRADRDTGELFF